These T cell receptor beta chains were read from a single sample in a study of Ad26.COV2.S vaccination and SARS-CoV-2 variants. The assay was immunoSEQ multiplex PCR, and TCRdb's table has in-frame clones only and misses some. This table holds about 320,000 clones, around 81% found once. The sequenced sample was peripheral blood, obtained in a trial of Ad26.COV2.S vaccine versus placebo. The receptors were sampled from a person between 18 and 60 years old who received the Ad26.COV2.S COVID-19 vaccine or a placebo. Both conserved end residues are part of each CDR3. D genes are given only for firm matches.

TRBJ2-3 | TRBD1 | 16 | TRBV18 | CASSPRTRGSTDTQYF
TRBJ1-1 | NA | 13 | TRBV6-6 | CASSYVVDTEAFF
TRBJ1-3 | TRBD1 | 16 | TRBV16 | CASSPWTGYSGNTIYF
TRBJ1-1 | TRBD1 | 14 | TRBV5-4 | CASSLGQGETEAFF
TRBJ2-1 | NA | 15 | TRBV5-4 | CASSPTTGYYNEQFF
TRBJ2-1 | NA | 12 | TRBV19 | CASKEGYNEQFF
TRBJ2-7 | NA | 12 | TRBV29-1 | CSVEGGLYEQYF
TRBJ1-2 | TRBD1 | 14 | TRBV5-1 | CASSQTGVAYGYTF
TRBJ1-3 | NA | 14 | TRBV3-1/TRBV3-2 | CASSQAGTGNTIYF
TRBJ2-5 | NA | 15 | TRBV5-4 | CASSLVGRSEETQYF
TRBJ2-7 | TRBD1 | 14 | TRBV6-5 | CASSYWDSSYEQYF
TRBJ1-6 | NA | 14 | TRBV4-2 | CASSLPGSNSPLHF
TRBJ2-5 | NA | 14 | TRBV5-1 | CASSQDRFQETQYF
TRBJ2-2 | NA | 15 | TRBV2 | CASSVTRSNTGELFF
TRBJ1-2 | TRBD1 | 18 | TRBV19 | CASSRDRGSTFTNYGYTF
TRBJ2-1 | NA | 14 | TRBV11-2 | CASTEGYGNNEQFF
TRBJ2-1 | NA | 14 | TRBV3-1/TRBV3-2 | CASSQGTARGEQFF
TRBJ1-2 | TRBD1 | 14 | TRBV7-2 | CASRPGGGPTRYTF
TRBJ2-7 | TRBD1 | 12 | TRBV29-1 | CSVGTGPYEQYF
TRBJ2-1 | NA | 16 | TRBV7-9 | CASSLDPGGLYNEQFF
TRBJ2-1 | TRBD2 | 15 | TRBV5-6 | CASSFSGGTYNEQFF
TRBJ1-2 | TRBD1 | 15 | TRBV27 | CASSLSRGGNYGYTF